The 27 T cell receptor beta chains below all came from one sample that was sequenced in a study of post-analysis software for immune sequencing data. General study findings and limits: Controls showed lower frequencies than patients for five or six TRBV segments, and TRBV5-6, TRBV5-1 and TRBV20-1 were among these.

These receptors have no known antigen. TCR beta libraries were prepared from cDNA with unique molecular identifiers. TCRdb redid the calling of the PCR reads with MiXCR, one entry per CDR3 protein. The sample shows some 260,000 distinct CDR3 sequences, around 34% of them seen only once. The sample consisted of blood. All receptors derive from a girl between 10 and 17 years old with multiple sclerosis.

Many counts were recorded for this clonotype. The chain employs TRBV20-1 and TRBJ2-5; 12 nucleotides line up with TRBD2. The CDR3 length is 17 residues. Trimming cost V 3 bases and J 2 bases; bases outside gene matches: 10. Germline V gives CDR1 DFQATT, CDR2 SNEGSKA (reference sequence). The CDR3 here is CSASGPTSGRGQETQYF. DNA of the CDR3: TGCAGTGCTAGTGGCCCGACTAGCGGGAGAGGTCAAGAGACCCAGTACTTC.

CDR3 sequence (DNA): TGCAGCGTTGGGGGACTAGCGGACAATGAGCAGTTCTTC. This codes for CSVGGLADNEQFF. The chain joins TRBV29-1 to TRBJ2-1; 11 bases line up with TRBD2. The V segment lost 4 bases and the J segment 5 bases; nucleotides outside the gene matches: 1. This CDR3 is 13 amino acids long. Germline CDR1 reads SQVTM; CDR2 reads ANQGSEA.

This sequence joins TRBV30 and TRBJ1-4; 7 nucleotides match TRBD1. Trimming at V came to 0 bases and at J to 7 bases, leaving 8 bases not matched to a gene. This CDR3 is built from 15 residues. CDR1 is GTSNPN, CDR2 SVGIG, per germline (reference sequence). This chain's CDR3 is CAWSVLGRGGEKLFF. CDR3 nucleotides: TGTGCCTGGAGTGTACTCGGCAGGGGGGGTGAAAAACTGTTTTTT.

This clonotype has ten or more counts. The chain employs TRBV2 and TRBJ2-3; 11 bases are a match to TRBD2. The CDR3 is 18 residues long. V dropped 3 bases and J dropped 0; count of bases not matched to a gene: 8. Germline CDR1 SNHLY, CDR2 FYNNEI. CDR3 region: CASSEGTSGPESTDTQYF. The CDR3 coding sequence is TGTGCCAGCAGTGAGGGGACTAGCGGCCCAGAGAGCACAGATACGCAGTATTTT.

This clonotype showed up just a few times. The CDR3 sequence: CASLQYSGNTIYF. As DNA, the CDR3 is TGTGCCAGCCTTCAGTACTCTGGAAACACCATATATTTT. The chain links TRBV27 to TRBJ1-3, with unresolved D. Germline V gene data show CDR1 as MNHEY and CDR2 as SMNVEV (reference sequence). The CDR3 loop spans 13 amino acids. V shed 8 bases and J shed 0 bases, with 8 bases lying between them.

The chain couples TRBV28 to TRBJ2-4; the D is unclear. Gene TRBJ2-7 matches the end of the DNA better, so the J call may be wrong. The CDR3 covers 12 residues. Germline CDR1 and CDR2: MDHEN and SYDVKM. CDR3 sequence (DNA): TGTGCCAGCAGGATCTTAGCTGCCGAGCAGTACTTC. Its protein product is CASRILAAEQYF.

This clonotype was counted a single time. Since a much larger clone is just one base distant, this may be a read error. The V and J genes are TRBV5-1 and TRBJ2-3; a weak D match, TRBD1 (6 bases). The CDR3 contains 16 residues. Per germline, CDR1 SGHRS and CDR2 YFSETQ. V was cut by 4 bases and J by 5 bases, with 20 bases left in between. CDR3 nucleotide sequence: TGCGCCAGCAGCCCACGGGTTAAAGTGGACAGAGATACGCAGTATTTT. This gives the protein CASSPRVKVDRDTQYF.

This clonotype was seen repeatedly, ten times or more. V is TRBV3-1 and J is TRBJ2-3; 10 bases line up with TRBD2. The CDR3 spans 19 residues. Germline assignment: CDR1 LGHDT and CDR2 YNNKEL (reference sequence). V gave up 4 bases and J gave up 3 bases; unmatched junction bases: 16. In nucleotides, the CDR3 is TGTGCCAGCAGCCTTACGGGAGCTAGCGGGAGCTCCAAAACAGATACGCAGTATTTT. This codes for CASSLTGASGSSKTDTQYF.

The chain recombines TRBV10-3 with TRBJ1-5; tentatively, D is TRBD1 (6 bases). V dropped 8 bases and J dropped 3 bases, with 14 bases sitting between them. The germline CDR1 and CDR2 sequences are ENHRY and SYGVKD. CDR3 length: 14 amino acids. The CDR3 DNA follows: TGTGCCATCGGTGCGGGACAATACAATCAGCCCCAGCATTTT. It translates to CAIGAGQYNQPQHF.

This chain links TRBV5-1 with TRBJ2-5; 10 bases match TRBD2. Germline V gene lookup returns CDR1 SGHRS and CDR2 YFSETQ. V was clipped by 4 bases and J by 1 base; unmatched bases: 7. The CDR3 consists of 16 residues. The DNA of the CDR3 is TGCGCCAGCAGCCCTAGACTAGCGGGCATCCAAGAGACCCAGTACTTC. It is translated as CASSPRLAGIQETQYF.

This clonotype was seen ten or more times. The V gene is TRBV7-2, the J gene TRBJ2-2, with TRBD1 matching 10 bases. This CDR3 has 19 residues. Germline V gene data show CDR1 as SGHTA and CDR2 as FQGNSA. Trimming at V came to 5 bases and at J to 4 bases, leaving 16 bases not matched to a gene. This CDR3 is CASSRSTFGTGAGTGELFF. CDR3 bases: TGTGCCAGCAGCCGATCGACATTCGGGACAGGGGCTGGCACCGGGGAGCTGTTTTTT.

This clonotype has a handful of counts. The chain employs TRBV15 and TRBJ2-2; the D is unclear. The germline CDR1 and CDR2 sequences are LNHNV and YYDKDF (reference sequence). This CDR3 is 14 amino acids long. The V and J ends lost 0 bases and 9 bases respectively, with 11 bases between them. CDR3 sequence: CATSRDSRARELFF. In DNA form, the CDR3 reads TGTGCCACCAGCAGAGATTCACGGGCCCGGGAGCTGTTTTTT.

This clonotype was recorded at least ten times. The chain joins TRBV4-1 to TRBJ2-3; D gene uncertain. Germline lookup yields CDR1 MGHRA and CDR2 YSYEKL. V lost 0 bases, J lost 2 bases, and 6 bases lay in between. The CDR3 runs to 14 residues. The CDR3 nucleotides read TGCGCCAGCAGCCAAGATATCACCACAGATACGCAGTATTTT. This codes for CASSQDITTDTQYF.

As to this clonotype: A much larger clone differs from this one at a single base, so this may be a read error. The V gene is TRBV27, the J gene TRBJ2-1; a possible D gene is TRBD1 (5 bases). This CDR3 spans 15 amino acids. Per germline, CDR1 MNHEY and CDR2 SMNVEV (reference sequence). V was trimmed by 6 bases and J by 2 bases, leaving 14 bases between them. The CDR3 protein is CASSLRAGTYNEQFF. The CDR3 DNA reads TGTGCCAGCAGCCTCCGGGCAGGGACCTACAATGAGCAGTTCTTC.

The sample holds many counts of this clonotype. The DNA of the CDR3 is TGTGCCAGCGGGTTAGTTGACAGGGGCCCACTGGGGACTGAAGCTTTCTTT. As protein: CASGLVDRGPLGTEAFF. The chain has TRBV12-3 or TRBV12-4 and TRBJ1-1; 8 positions agree with TRBD1. The CDR3 consists of 17 residues. The V and J ends lost 8 bases and 5 bases, in that order; junction bases with no gene match: 19.

CDR3 bases: TGTGCCAGCAGTCCGATCGTTCCGAACACTGAAGCTTTCTTT. Its protein product is CASSPIVPNTEAFF. The V and J genes are TRBV12-3 or TRBV12-4 and TRBJ1-1; no firm D call. V gave up 5 bases and J gave up 1 base, with 11 bases separating them. The CDR3 consists of 14 residues.

The V gene is TRBV5-6, the J gene TRBJ2-5; D may be TRBD1 (5 bases). Germline lookup yields CDR1 SGHDT and CDR2 YYEEEE. V dropped 4 bases and J dropped 11 bases, with 18 bases sitting between them. The CDR3 covers 13 residues. The CDR3 is CASSEEGVNEQYF. The CDR3 region has the DNA TGTGCCAGCAGCGAGGAAGGGGTGAATGAACAGTACTTC.

The chain employs TRBV5-1 and TRBJ2-7, with TRBD2 identical over 7 bases. CDR1 and CDR2 (germline): SGHRS, YFSETQ. V trimming: 4 bases; J trimming: 4 bases; junction bases outside the gene matches: 14. This CDR3 comprises 16 residues. DNA for the CDR3: TGCGCCAGCAGCCTCCGCCCCCAGGGAGGGTCATACGAGCAGTACTTC. Amino acids: CASSLRPQGGSYEQYF.

The chain is built from TRBV12-3 or TRBV12-4 and TRBJ2-4; D is ambiguous. The CDR3 contains 15 residues. V was shortened by 3 bases and J by 0 bases, with 9 bases between the two germline ends. CDR3 protein: CASSFQIIAKNIQYF. CDR3 nucleotides: TGTGCCAGCAGTTTCCAGATAATAGCCAAAAACATTCAGTACTTC.

The chain links TRBV19 to TRBJ2-5; 8 bases line up with TRBD1. Germline V gene sequence: CDR1 LNHDA, CDR2 SQIVND (reference sequence). The ends lost 5 bases at V and 4 bases at J; junction bases unmatched: 6. This CDR3 is 14 amino acids long. This chain's CDR3 is CASSADRARETQYF. CDR3 DNA: TGTGCCAGTAGTGCGGACAGGGCGCGAGAGACCCAGTACTTC.

Regarding this clonotype: Relative to the germline gene, one junction end is altered; a read error may explain this. The chain has TRBV27 and TRBJ2-3; the match to TRBD2 covers 8 bases. CDR3 length equals 14 residues. Germline CDR1 is MNHEY and CDR2 is SMNVEV (reference sequence). In DNA form, the CDR3 reads TGTGCCGGCAGTCCGCGGGGGGCCACAGATACGCAGTATTTT. Translation gives CAGSPRGATDTQYF.

This clonotype was detected a few times. The rearrangement uses TRBV29-1 and TRBJ2-1; no firm D call. Trimming shortened V by 7 bases and J by 3 bases, and 19 bases separated the two germline ends. The germline V gene has CDR1 SQVTM and CDR2 ANQGSEA. CDR3 size: 15 residues. CDR3 sequence reads: CSAPALTSHYNEQFF. The CDR3 DNA reads TGCAGCGCCCCCGCTTTGACTTCGCACTACAATGAGCAGTTCTTC.

This rearrangement joins TRBV3-1 to TRBJ1-2, with D possibly matching TRBD1 (5 bases). CDR1 and CDR2 (germline): LGHDT, YNNKEL (reference sequence). This CDR3 spans 14 amino acids. Between the trimmed V and J ends, which lost 0 bases and 5 bases, there was a span of 10 bases. The CDR3 bases are TGTGCCAGCAGCCAAGATACGGGACGGTATGGCTACACCTTC. Translation: CASSQDTGRYGYTF. Complete variable domain (other parts from reference TRBV3-1 and TRBJ1-2): DTAVSQTPKYLVTQMGNDKSIKCEQNLGHDTMYWYKQDSKKFLKIMFSYNNKELIINETVPNRFSPKSPDKAHLNLHINSLELGDSAVYFCASSQDTGRYGYTFGSGTRLTVV.

The chain's CDR3 is CSATYQETQYF. The CDR3 DNA reads as TGCAGTGCTACGTACCAAGAGACCCAGTACTTC. The chain carries TRBV20-1 and TRBJ2-5; D unresolved. Germline V gene sequence: CDR1 DFQATT, CDR2 SNEGSKA (reference sequence). V was shortened by 4 bases and J by 0 bases, with 3 bases between the two germline ends. CDR3 length: 11 residues.

The genes are TRBV6-1 and TRBJ2-7; perhaps TRBD1 as D (5 bases). Trimming pared 4 bases from V and 3 bases from J, leaving 10 bases between. This CDR3 is 13 amino acids long. Germline V gene sequence: CDR1 MNHNS, CDR2 SASEGT. The chain's CDR3 is CASSARVNYEQYF. CDR3 sequence (DNA): TGTGCCAGCAGTGCCAGGGTCAACTACGAGCAGTACTTC.

This clonotype came up many times. V gene TRBV24-1 combines with J gene TRBJ2-1; the match to TRBD1 covers 8 bases. This CDR3 region has 16 residues. J gave up 6 bases and V 1 base, and 7 bases lay outside the gene matches. The germline CDR1 and CDR2 sequences are KGHDR and SFDVKD. CDR3 nucleotides: TGTGCCACCAGTGATTTTCGGACAGGGTCGCGCAATGAGCAGTTCTTC. Translating it yields CATSDFRTGSRNEQFF.

The chain recombines TRBV6-2 or TRBV6-3 with TRBJ1-6; 11 bases are a match to TRBD1. Unmatched junction bases numbered 7, after V lost 4 bases and J lost 8 bases. Germline V lookup: CDR1 MNHEY, CDR2 SVGEGT. CDR3 size: 16 residues. The CDR3 is CASSWTGGSQDSPLHF. The CDR3, as DNA: TGTGCCAGCAGTTGGACAGGGGGCAGCCAGGATTCACCCCTCCACTTT.